The source of this T cell receptor beta chain is a study of cytomegalovirus exposure and HLA in healthy donors. A single count supports this clone. It was with 60 Vbeta and 13 Jbeta primers that the PCR ran. The method was immunoSEQ multiplex PCR; TCRdb's version includes in-frame clones alone and lacks a portion of them. Of 120,000 to 150,000 clones listed, around 72% are singletons. This CDR3 contains 13 residues. Germline loops: CDR1 SGHVS, CDR2 FQNEAQ. J was trimmed by 4 bases and V by 5 bases; bases with no gene match: 4. This clonotype was obtained from a woman aged 40 to 50 in good health and CMV-seronegative. The V call is TRBV7-8, the J call TRBJ2-5, with 7 positions matching TRBD1. Source material: PBMCs. The DNA of the CDR3 is TGTGCCAGCAGCCTTACAGGGGTAGAGACCCAGTACTTC. Protein sequence: CASSLTGVETQYF. The full variable domain, with the rest looked up from reference TRBV7-8 and TRBJ2-5, is GAGVSQSPRYKVAKRGQDVALRCDPISGHVSLFWYQQALGQGPEFLTYFQNEAQLDKSGLPSDRFFAERPEGSVSTLKIQRTQQEDSAVYLCASSLTGVETQYFGPGTRLLVL.